A selection of T cell receptor beta chains follows, all from one sample in a study of blood T cell repertoires in COVID-19. Assay used: immunoSEQ multiplex PCR; TCRdb lists only in-frame clones, some missing. The data contain over 200,000 clones, 65% to 90% of them singletons. Material for sequencing was peripheral blood. Source of these receptors: a human donor in a cohort sampled during active COVID-19. CDR3s include the opening cysteine and the closing phenylalanine or tryptophan. Each record gives: D gene, V gene, J gene, clone size, CDR3 protein, CDR3 DNA. A D gene is named only where the DNA matches it firmly. The size entry is marked missing in some rows and otherwise reads once, few, many or a size class.

TRBD1	TRBV28	TRBJ2-4	.	CASRPQGAKNIQYF	TGTGCCAGCAGGCCACAGGGGGCCAAAAACATTCAGTACTTC
TRBD2	TRBV5-1	TRBJ2-5	.	CASSSGPLAGQETQYF	TGCGCCAGCAGTTCCGGCCCTCTAGCGGGACAAGAGACCCAGTACTTC
TRBD1	TRBV2	TRBJ2-7	few	CARQGAGMYEQYF	TGTGCCAGGCAGGGGGCAGGGATGTACGAGCAGTACTTC
.	TRBV29-1	TRBJ2-7	many	CSVTEVGYEQYF	TGCAGCGTTACTGAGGTAGGCTACGAGCAGTACTTC
TRBD1	TRBV24-1	TRBJ2-1	.	CATSDGTALYNEQFF	TGTGCCACCAGTGATGGGACAGCTCTCTACAATGAGCAGTTCTTC
TRBD1	TRBV7-8	TRBJ1-1	.	CASSPRRQGFTEAFF	TGTGCCAGCAGCCCACGGCGACAGGGGTTCACTGAAGCTTTCTTT
.	TRBV18	TRBJ2-7	.	CASSLGGGDSYEQYF	TGTGCCAGCTCCCTGGGCGGCGGGGATTCCTACGAGCAGTACTTC
TRBD2	TRBV7-3	TRBJ2-5	.	CASSFGGGPVETQYF	TGTGCCAGCAGCTTCGGGGGAGGGCCGGTAGAGACCCAGTACTTC
.	TRBV24-1	TRBJ2-1	.	CATSDPRTASNEQFF	TGTGCCACCAGTGATCCAAGGACAGCCAGCAATGAGCAGTTCTTC
TRBD2	TRBV6-2/TRBV6-3	TRBJ2-1	.	CASSSTGSGRYNEQFF	TGTGCCAGCAGCTCGACAGGGAGCGGGAGGTACAATGAGCAGTTCTTC
TRBD2	TRBV5-4	TRBJ2-7	.	CASSLGGGRIDEQYF	TGTGCCAGCAGCTTGGGAGGCGGGAGAATAGACGAGCAGTACTTC
.	TRBV28	TRBJ1-1	.	CATNPRGGRNTEAFF	TGTGCCACCAACCCTAGGGGGGGGCGCAACACTGAAGCTTTCTTT
TRBD1	TRBV3-1/TRBV3-2	TRBJ1-1	.	CASSHAPGQGTEAFF	TGTGCCAGCAGCCATGCTCCGGGACAGGGGACTGAAGCTTTCTTT
.	TRBV4-3	TRBJ2-7	many	CASSQESGDPYEQYF	TGCGCCAGCAGCCAAGAGTCCGGAGATCCCTACGAGCAGTACTTC
.	TRBV3-1/TRBV3-2	TRBJ1-1	.	CASSLLGSEAFF	TGTGCCAGCAGCCTTTTGGGCAGCGAAGCTTTCTTT
.	TRBV13	TRBJ1-5	.	CASSFGRINQPQHF	TGTGCCAGCAGCTTCGGCAGGATTAATCAGCCCCAGCATTTT
TRBD2	TRBV3-1/TRBV3-2	TRBJ2-7	.	CASSLSEPGGSPYEQYF	TGTGCCAGCAGCCTCAGCGAACCGGGAGGCAGTCCCTACGAGCAGTACTTC
TRBD1	TRBV4-3	TRBJ2-7	.	CASSQERTGLSYEQYF	TGCGCCAGCAGCCAAGAAAGGACAGGCCTCTCCTACGAGCAGTACTTC
.	TRBV28	TRBJ1-2	.	CASSTQPGLLYGYTF	TGTGCCAGCAGCACTCAACCGGGACTTTTATATGGCTACACCTTC
TRBD1	TRBV30	TRBJ2-7	.	CGLGQGTYEQYF	TGCGGTTTGGGACAGGGCACTTACGAGCAGTACTTC
TRBD2	TRBV30	TRBJ2-1	.	CAWSVGGRGAYNEQFF	TGTGCCTGGAGTGTAGGTGGGCGGGGGGCCTACAATGAGCAGTTCTTC
.	TRBV28	TRBJ1-5	.	CASSLMGVHQPQHF	TGTGCCAGCAGTTTGATGGGAGTTCATCAGCCCCAGCATTTT
.	TRBV7-9	TRBJ1-1	few	CASSLNRVAEAFF	TGTGCCAGCAGCTTGAACAGGGTAGCTGAAGCTTTCTTT
TRBD1	TRBV28	TRBJ2-7	.	CASRGTAKTYEQYF	TGTGCCAGCAGGGGGACAGCCAAAACCTACGAGCAGTACTTC
TRBD2	TRBV5-6	TRBJ2-5	.	CASSATGGPPQETQYF	TGTGCCAGCAGCGCGACGGGAGGGCCCCCTCAAGAGACCCAGTACTTC
.	TRBV7-2	TRBJ2-5	.	CASSPQGSGGKTQYF	TGTGCCAGCAGCCCGCAGGGCTCGGGTGGGAAGACCCAGTACTTC
.	TRBV7-9	TRBJ1-2	.	CASSAPGRGHGYTF	TGTGCCAGCAGCGCCCCCGGTCGGGGTCATGGCTACACCTTC